This TCR beta chain was sequenced during a study of identical twins. Germline assignment: CDR1 WSHSY and CDR2 SAAADI. There are 19 residues in the CDR3. After removal of 0 bases from V and 6 bases from J, the junction contained 17 bases not matched to a gene. TCRdb analysed the 5' RACE reads with MiXCR anew, one entry per CDR3 protein. The sample shows around 470,000 distinct CDR3 sequences, approximately 14% of them seen only once. The data also belong to a second study, concerning yellow fever vaccine responses in identical twins.

The sequence came from a woman aged 18-29 years in good health. The sequenced sample was CD4+ T cells sorted from blood. The chain links TRBV10-2 to TRBJ2-3; 8 nucleotides align to TRBD2. The CDR3 protein is CASSESGGGIKRGSDTQYF. The CDR3 DNA reads TGCGCCAGCAGTGAGTCGGGGGGCGGTATTAAGCGGGGGTCTGATACGCAGTATTTT.